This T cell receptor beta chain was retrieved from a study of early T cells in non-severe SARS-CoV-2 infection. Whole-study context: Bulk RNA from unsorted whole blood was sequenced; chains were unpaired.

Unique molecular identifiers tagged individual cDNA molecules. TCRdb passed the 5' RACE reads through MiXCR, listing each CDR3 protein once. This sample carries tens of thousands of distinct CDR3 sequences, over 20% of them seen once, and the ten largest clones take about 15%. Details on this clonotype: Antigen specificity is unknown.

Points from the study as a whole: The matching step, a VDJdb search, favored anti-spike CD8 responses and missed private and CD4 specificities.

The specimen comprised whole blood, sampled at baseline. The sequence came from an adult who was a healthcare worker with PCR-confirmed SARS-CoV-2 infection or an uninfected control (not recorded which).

For the CDR3, the DNA is TGTGCCAGCAAGTCCCGGGGGACCGGGGAGCTGTTTTTT. This encodes CASKSRGTGELFF. The J gene is TRBJ2-2, the V gene TRBV3-1, with D possibly being TRBD2 (6 bases). This CDR3 is built from 13 residues. Germline CDR1 reads LGHDT; CDR2 reads YNNKEL (reference sequence). Trimming took 7 bases from V and 5 from J, leaving 11 bases between them.